One TCR beta chain is described in this entry. It has no known antigen specificity. Base-call qualities are not available, and no considerably larger clone is one nucleotide away. The entry originates in a study of T-cell memory formation after mild COVID-19 (dated by TCRdb to the early 2020s). With regard to the full study: TCR sequence clusters from the two donors were found to be largely donor specific. The cohort comprised two young, previously healthy adult volunteers, one female and one male. In a couple of donors, T-cell clones that expanded and contracted after mild COVID-19 were tracked by sequencing TCRalpha and TCRbeta repertoires over time. Here is what the overall study found, with its caveats: Clones contracting from day 15 to 85 had balanced CD4/CD8 phenotypes, while a second wave expanding from day 15 to 37 was biased towards CD4+. Only two mild cases were covered in the study, and larger cohorts including severe cases with pre-infection samples were considered necessary. The detection of some responding clones in pre-infection memory suggests that pre-existing cross-reactive memory T cells joined the SARS-CoV-2 response. Contracting CD4+ clones were located mainly in the CM and EM memory subsets, whereas CD8+ clones were found to be enriched in EMRA. The second-wave clones that peaked on day 37 were not confirmed to be SARS-CoV-2 specific.

The sample was run on an Illumina NovaSeq 6000. cDNA libraries for TCRalpha and TCRbeta were prepared by 5'RACE using constant-segment primers, with sample barcodes and unique molecular identifiers added. RNA was extracted from every sample with Trizol reagent. Library amplification was performed in two PCR steps, and a second sample barcode and Illumina TruSeq adapters were introduced in the second step. Sequencing of libraries was performed on an Illumina NovaSeq with 2 x 150 bp paired-end reads. The authors processed their data as follows. Demultiplexing of reads and collapsing into UMI-guided consensus sequences were performed with migec v1.2.7. With mixcr v2.1.11, UMI consensuses were aligned to TRA and TRB V and J templates and assembled into clonotypes. Expanded or contracted clonotypes were those called significant by both edgeR and NoisET, with noise models trained on biological replicates. For edgeR calls, the thresholds were a false discovery rate-adjusted p below 0.01 and a log2 fold-change of 1. PCA with hierarchical clustering of max-normalized trajectories of the 1000 most abundant clonotypes was used as exploratory dynamics analysis. Separately sequenced CD4+ and CD8+ repertoires were used to assign a CD4 or CD8 phenotype to each responding clone. The raw public reads went through TCRdb reprocessing: fastp at Q25, MiXCR clone calling, in-frame beta chains kept. Every CDR3 protein is listed once, alongside the most common genes and DNA of its rows. For this entry, the V and J calls and clone size follow TCRdb and not the study's own pipeline. Recorded for this sample are roughly 380,000 distinct CDR3 sequences; 25% to 30% of them occurred a single time. Roughly 13% of the sample is held by the ten biggest clonotypes.

Trimming costs V 3 bases and J 8 bases, and their ends lie 13 bases apart. The CDR3, cysteine through phenylalanine, is 13 amino acids long. Just the 39-base CDR3 DNA is kept, in frame starting at base 1. The germline V gene provides CDR1 SGHDN and CDR2 FVKESK. PBMCs were isolated by Ficoll-Paque density gradient centrifugation. What was sequenced was PBMCs or a T cell subset sorted from them (not recorded which). The V and J genes are TRBV14 and TRBJ1-2; the D gene assignment is ambiguous. This sequence was found in an adult woman who had mild COVID-19 (a few samples of this study predate the infection). The sample titles of this study are shuffled in the database, so cell type and time point are left out; the donor was told from shared clones. The base sequence is TGTGCCAGCAGCCATGCCCGGAACGTGGGCTACACCTTC. The translation is CASSHARNVGYTF.